Sequencing of this TCR beta chain was carried out in a study of blood T cells in healthy people across ages (dated by TCRdb to between 2014 and 2017). In the study overall: In model experiments, roughly one uniquely barcoded TCR beta cDNA molecule per two T cells was captured by template switching. To avoid experimental bias, donors of different ages were distributed randomly across sequencing lanes. Age-related changes in TCR beta repertoire diversity were measured in the study by deep sequencing normalized with unique cDNA molecular identifiers. The donors were split into four age groups: young (average 16 years), middle-aged (over 35), aged (roughly 65) and long-lived (82). Using the same blood draw, the study looked at two additional independent replicas of 1 million unique cDNA reads for two donors, one aged 18 to 30 and the other aged 80 or older. Summary of the overall study and its limitations: Compared with the aged group, the long-lived group had more naive CD4+ T cells, fewer expanded clones and increased TCR diversity, a pattern suggesting age selection. Observed TCR beta diversity correlated strongly with the percentage of naive T cells measured by flow cytometry. Observed TCR beta diversity per million T cells fell roughly linearly with age, and a significant reduction was already apparent by age around 36. Since profiling was done on bulk unsorted PBMCs, naive and antigen-experienced compartments could not be conclusively compared. Because the CMV infection status of the donors was unknown, age-related changes in expanded clonotypes may potentially have been confounded. Estimates of total diversity from one million sequenced T cells were regarded as lower bounds and underestimates.

For CDR1 and CDR2, the germline V gene lists SGHNT and YENEEA. From the cysteine through the phenylalanine, the CDR3 covers 13 amino acids. The DNA shown is the 39-base CDR3, in frame from base 1. Trimming at the junction amounts to 1 base on V and 7 bases on J, and the germline ends lie 11 bases apart. Library preparation was by 5' RACE. A second PCR of roughly 7 to 12 cycles was run with a J-beta primer mix and a sample-barcoded 5' primer. Each TCR beta cDNA molecule received a unique molecular identifier from a template-switch 5' adaptor carrying 12 random nucleotides. At least 3 million CDR3-containing paired-end reads were obtained from each sample. First-strand cDNA was synthesized from all RNA with the Mint cDNA synthesis kit, primed by a TRBC-specific oligonucleotide. All cDNA was treated with uracil-DNA glycosylase and then went through a first 18-cycle PCR with the universal primers M1SS and BC2_uni_R. In the source study's methods: For normalization, 1 million high-quality reads, each with a distinct molecular identifier, were randomly selected from each sample. Reads sharing molecular identifiers were discarded rather than binned into consensus sequences. MiTCR, set to a Q25 quality threshold and the strictest error-elimination algorithm, was used for CDR3 identification, clonotype clustering and error correction. Lower-bound total TCR beta diversity was estimated with a nonparametric unseen species model using Euler transformation. The raw public data were reprocessed by TCRdb itself: fastp quality trimming at Q25, MiXCR clonotype calling, in-frame beta chains only. Each record represents a unique CDR3 protein, reported with the most common genes and DNA among its rows. Clone size and V and J calls follow TCRdb, not the original study. The sample contains over 1,500,000 distinct CDR3 sequences, approximately 40% of them found a single time. More than 20% of the sample belongs to the ten largest clones.

A note on this clonotype: What this receptor recognizes is not known. Base qualities are not provided; no much larger clone lies one nucleotide away.

Donors were 39 systemically healthy Caucasian individuals from Russia aged 6 to 90 years. Each donor gave 9 to 10 milliliters of peripheral blood, collected into EDTA-treated Vacutainer tubes. PBMCs were isolated by Ficoll-Paque density-gradient centrifugation, with at least 6 million obtained per sample. Total RNA was extracted from PBMCs with Trizol reagent, with at least 6 micrograms obtained per sample. For every donor, flow cytometry on a PBMC aliquot measured the percentage of naive CD45RAhigh/CD27high T cells. The chain employs TRBV11-3 and TRBJ2-7; the D gene cannot be resolved reliably. Sequencing used blood. The receptor comes from a human donor in good health. Read as DNA, the sequence is TGTGCCAGCAGCTTAGTCGCGATTGGGGAGCAGTACTTC. The resulting protein is CASSLVAIGEQYF.